These T cell receptor beta chains were read from a single sample in a study of blood T cells in healthy people across ages. TCRdb fed the 5' RACE reads into MiXCR, producing one record per CDR3 protein. Among 1.5 million to 2 million distinct CDR3 sequences listed, roughly 30% were seen once. The specimen sequenced was blood. These TCRs come from a woman in her twenties or thirties in good health. The CDR3 runs from the conserved cysteine through the conserved F or W.

v_call	j_call	cdr3_length	cdr3_aa
TRBV4-2	TRBJ2-3	17	CASSQDSTGGPTDTQYF
TRBV20-1	TRBJ2-1	13	CSAPGQGKNGQFF
TRBV2	TRBJ2-7	12	CASTQVSYEQYF
TRBV12-3/TRBV12-4	TRBJ2-4	16	CASRRGGLTGGNIQYF
TRBV9	TRBJ2-7	14	CASSVGQRPYEQYF
TRBV5-6	TRBJ2-7	14	CASSLRGGSREQYF
TRBV3-1	TRBJ2-1	12	CASTSGRNEQFF
TRBV6-1	TRBJ1-1	14	CASSEIEESTEAFF
TRBV20-1	TRBJ2-1	12	CSASGGPNEQFF
TRBV6-5	TRBJ1-4	13	CASRPGRDEKLFF
TRBV20-1	TRBJ2-1	14	CSARRLADNNEQFF
TRBV20-1	TRBJ2-6	14	CSARKDSGANVLTF
TRBV29-1	TRBJ2-5	12	CSLAEPQETQYF
TRBV7-9	TRBJ1-4	15	CASNTGQGEDEKLFF
TRBV3-1	TRBJ1-1	13	CASSLDRGREAFF
TRBV29-1	TRBJ1-2	14	CSVSGSYRTSGYTF
TRBV10-3	TRBJ1-2	14	CAISEGISLYGYTF
TRBV7-9	TRBJ1-1	15	CASSPWTGVNTEAFF
TRBV20-1	TRBJ2-1	14	CSALLADGHNEQFF
TRBV4-1	TRBJ2-2	17	CASSQQDRGLGTGELFF
TRBV5-6	TRBJ2-3	15	CASRDIAGNTDTQYF
TRBV7-2	TRBJ2-1	14	CASSRERGRNEQFF
TRBV5-1	TRBJ1-2	16	CASSLATRIEDYGYTF
TRBV29-1	.	17	CSVEEIPSARERGEQYF
TRBV5-1	TRBJ2-3	16	CTSSSGSAPSTDTRYF
TRBV29-1	TRBJ2-6	17	CSVEEGTVSSGANVLTF
TRBV4-2	TRBJ2-7	15	CASSQDPTSGVEQYF
TRBV6-5	TRBJ1-5	14	CASRRTGLNQPQHF
TRBV12-3/TRBV12-4	TRBJ2-1	16	CASSFGGKGGFNEQFF
TRBV11-2	.	16	CASSLQLGSGYNEQYF
TRBV20-1	TRBJ1-4	13	CSAPDGRNEKLFF
TRBV12-3/TRBV12-4	TRBJ2-1	14	CASTIKGGYNEQFF
TRBV7-9	.	13	CASSLVLWDEQYF
TRBV3-1	TRBJ2-5	15	CASSMGDTYQETQYF
TRBV7-3	TRBJ2-5	15	CASSHWGGSIETQYF
TRBV3-1	TRBJ2-1	14	CASSQPGRGSEQFF
TRBV30	TRBJ1-5	14	CAWSAGVSDQPQHF
TRBV9	TRBJ2-1	16	CASSQTGASSYNEQFF
TRBV9	TRBJ2-3	13	CASSVSGADTQYF
TRBV5-4	TRBJ2-7	17	CASSLDVASGISYEQYF
TRBV4-1	TRBJ2-3	18	CASSRLAGGGGRSDTQYF
TRBV5-5	TRBJ1-5	16	CASSAGTGTSNQPQHF
TRBV20-1	TRBJ2-1	16	CSARAGGTGSENEQFF
TRBV9	TRBJ1-1	14	CASSVVSGDTEAFF
TRBV20-1	TRBJ2-1	15	CSASPTSGSLDEQFF
TRBV20-1	TRBJ2-5	12	CSAMGVSETQYF
TRBV5-1	TRBJ2-1	15	CASSVLAGGNNEQFF
TRBV15	TRBJ2-3	17	CATSLGASGVPTDTQYF
TRBV10-3	TRBJ2-5	12	CAIAGTEETQYF